The next 27 T cell receptor beta chains were all read from a single sample in a study of blood T cell repertoires in COVID-19. Method: immunoSEQ multiplex PCR; TCRdb's copy keeps in-frame clones and lacks some. The sample contains 70,000 or so clones, around 86% of which appear only once. Sequencing was done on a sample of peripheral blood. Receptors were obtained from a man between 65 and 85 years old with active COVID-19.

Judged by abundance, this clone is medium-sized. The rearrangement uses TRBV25-1 and TRBJ1-6; no reliable D call. Looked up from germline, CDR1 is MGHDK and CDR2 is SYGVNS. The CDR3 is 13 amino acids. With 2 bases removed from V and 7 bases from J, the gap between germline ends came to 6 bases. The CDR3 spells CASSEGTNSPLHF. The CDR3, as DNA: TGTGCCAGCAGTGAAGGCACAAATTCACCCCTCCACTTT.

The chain links TRBV29-1 to TRBJ1-1; 11 bases line up with TRBD1. J was trimmed by 5 bases and V by 6 bases; bases with no gene match: 5. The CDR3 is 13 residues long. CDR1 and CDR2 from the germline V gene are SQVTM and ANQGSEA. Here the CDR3 reads CSVRTGGWTEAFF. CDR3 in DNA: TGCAGCGTGAGGACAGGGGGCTGGACTGAAGCTTTCTTT.

This clone came up a few times. This rearrangement joins TRBV30 to TRBJ2-3; 12 nucleotides line up with TRBD2. J gave up 6 bases and V 5 bases, and 9 bases lay outside the gene matches. The germline CDR1 and CDR2 sequences are GTSNPN and SVGIG (reference sequence). The CDR3 is made up of 15 amino acids. The CDR3 nucleotides read TGTGCCTGGGGGGGACTAGCGGGTGGCTTGGATACGCAGTATTTT. It translates to CAWGGLAGGLDTQYF.

In DNA form, the CDR3 reads TGCGCCAGCAGCCCACGCGGACTAGCCCGGGAGACCCAGTACTTC. It is translated as CASSPRGLARETQYF. This chain links TRBV5-1 with TRBJ2-5; 8 bases map to TRBD2. From germline, CDR1 is SGHRS and CDR2 YFSETQ. The CDR3 is made up of 15 amino acids. J lost 5 bases, V lost 4 bases, and 10 bases had no gene match.

The chain is built from TRBV6-6 and TRBJ2-3; 7 bases align to TRBD2. Trimming took 7 bases from V and 3 from J; bases not matched to a gene: 4. The CDR3 spans 13 residues. Germline lookup yields CDR1 MNHNY and CDR2 SVGAGI (reference sequence). The CDR3 region is CASTWGGTDTQYF. Written as DNA, the CDR3 is TGTGCCAGCACCTGGGGGGGAACAGATACGCAGTATTTT.

V gene TRBV4-2 combines with J gene TRBJ2-1; D is possibly TRBD2 (6 bases). V lost 1 base and J 0 bases, leaving 13 bases between the germline ends. Germline V gene lookup returns CDR1 LGHNA and CDR2 YNFKEQ. The CDR3 covers 17 residues. This chain's CDR3 is CASSQAGTAHSYNEQFF. In DNA, the CDR3 is TGTGCCAGCAGCCAAGCGGGGACTGCCCACTCCTACAATGAGCAGTTCTTC.

The chain carries TRBV7-2 and TRBJ2-5; TRBD2 might be the D (6 bases). The CDR3 has 15 amino acids. CDR1 is SGHTA, CDR2 FQGNSA, per germline. The ends were cut back, 1 base at V and 5 bases at J, with 14 bases in the middle. CDR3 sequence reads: CASSLGGGTWETQYF. Here the CDR3 DNA reads TGTGCCAGCAGCTTAGGGGGCGGGACTTGGGAGACCCAGTACTTC.

This rearrangement joins TRBV9 to TRBJ1-2; no definite D call. Germline V CDR1 and CDR2: SGDLS, YYNGEE. The V gene lost 0 bases and the J gene lost 4 bases, with 10 bases spanning the gap. The CDR3 is 14 residues long. The CDR3 loop is CASSVGGGPYGYTF. DNA of the CDR3: TGTGCCAGCAGCGTAGGAGGAGGCCCCTATGGCTACACCTTC.

The J gene is TRBJ2-7, the V gene TRBV7-3, with 8 bases aligning to TRBD2. This CDR3 has 14 amino acids. J was trimmed by 5 bases and V by 4 bases; bases with no gene match: 7. Germline CDR1 SGHTA, CDR2 FQGTGA. CDR3 DNA sequence: TGTGCCAGCAGCTACAGCGGGAGTGCCGACGAGCAGTACTTC. This gives the protein CASSYSGSADEQYF.

The genes are TRBV10-3 and TRBJ2-7; the match to TRBD1 covers 7 bases. This CDR3 is built from 16 residues. Losses at the gene ends were 2 bases for V and 4 bases for J; bases not matched to a gene: 11. The germline V gene has CDR1 ENHRY and CDR2 SYGVKD. The CDR3 region has the DNA TGTGCCATCAGTGAGACCACAGGGGCCCCAGGGTACGAGCAGTACTTC. This codes for CAISETTGAPGYEQYF.

This chain links TRBV18 with TRBJ2-7; D is ambiguous. Germline V lookup: CDR1 KGHSH, CDR2 LQKENI. The V and J ends lost 5 bases and 0 bases respectively, with 5 bases between them. This CDR3 comprises 12 residues. Here the CDR3 reads CASSGSSYEQYF. Written as DNA, the CDR3 is TGTGCCAGCTCAGGTAGCTCCTACGAGCAGTACTTC.

This clone was counted a single time. The chain joins TRBV11-3 to TRBJ1-1; maybe TRBD1 (5 bases). The CDR3 totals 14 residues. Germline assignment: CDR1 SGHNT and CDR2 YENEEA. The ends were cut back, 8 bases at V and 3 bases at J, with 16 bases in the middle. The CDR3 DNA sequence: TGTGCCAGCCATGGGGGGATCGGGGACACTGAAGCTTTCTTT. Protein product: CASHGGIGDTEAFF. The full variable domain, completed using reference TRBV11-3 and TRBJ1-1, is EAGVVQSPRYKIIEKKQPVAFWCNPISGHNTLYWYLQNLGQGPELLIRYENEEAVDDSQLPKDRFSAERLKGVDSTLKIQPAELGDSAVYLCASHGGIGDTEAFFGQGTRLTVV.

The genes are TRBV6-6 and TRBJ1-4; D remains unclear. V lost 2 bases and J 5 bases, leaving 12 bases between the germline ends. Germline V gives CDR1 MNHNY, CDR2 SVGAGI (reference sequence). The CDR3 is 15 amino acids. CDR3 nucleotides: TGTGCCAGCAGTTACCCCCCGACTGAGAATGAAAAACTGTTTTTT. It yields the protein CASSYPPTENEKLFF.

This clone was picked up one time. The chain carries TRBV24-1 and TRBJ2-3, with 7 bases fitting TRBD1. This CDR3 spans 13 amino acids. The V gene end was trimmed by 9 bases and the J gene end by 1 base; junction bases not matched to a gene: 3. The V gene's germline CDR1 is KGHDR and CDR2 SFDVKD. This CDR3 is CATGTAGTDTQYF. As DNA, the CDR3 is TGTGCCACCGGGACAGCCGGCACAGATACGCAGTATTTT.

The chain joins TRBV7-7 to TRBJ2-2, with TRBD1 as a possible D gene (7 bases). The CDR3 is made up of 12 amino acids. The germline gives CDR1 SSHAT, CDR2 FNYEAQ (reference sequence). This CDR3 is CASGGQVGELFF. The CDR3 DNA reads TGTGCTAGCGGCGGACAGGTCGGGGAGCTGTTTTTT.

This chain uses TRBV7-2 with TRBJ2-7; 8 bases map to TRBD1. J lost 2 bases, V lost 5 bases, and 8 bases had no gene match. The CDR3 is 15 amino acids. Per germline, CDR1 SGHTA and CDR2 FQGNSA. CDR3: CASSAAGTGAYEQYF. The CDR3 DNA reads as TGTGCCAGCAGCGCCGCCGGGACAGGAGCCTACGAGCAGTACTTC.

This chain connects TRBV7-2 to TRBJ2-7; 11 bases align to TRBD2. Unmatched junction bases numbered 10, after V lost 3 bases and J lost 6 bases. There are 16 residues in the CDR3. In germline, CDR1 is SGHTA, CDR2 FQGNSA. CDR3 region: CASSFWLAGGLGEQYF. The CDR3 nucleotides read TGTGCCAGCAGCTTTTGGCTAGCGGGAGGTCTTGGCGAGCAGTACTTC.

V usage is TRBV7-6 and J usage is TRBJ2-2; TRBD1 is a possible D gene (6 bases). V lost 5 bases, J lost 0 bases, and 13 bases lay in between. Looked up from germline, CDR1 is SGHVS and CDR2 is FNYEAQ. The CDR3 contains 16 residues. This CDR3 is CASSITRGPNTGELFF. CDR3 bases: TGTGCCAGCAGCATAACCAGGGGTCCGAACACCGGGGAGCTGTTTTTT.

V and J are TRBV4-2 and TRBJ2-7, with TRBD2 matching 9 bases. The CDR3 runs to 15 residues. J gave up 6 bases and V 1 base, and 7 bases lay outside the gene matches. Germline CDR1 is LGHNA and CDR2 is YNFKEQ. The CDR3 DNA reads as TGTGCCAGCAGCCAAGGTGGTAGCGGGAGTACCGAGCAGTACTTC. This sequence encodes CASSQGGSGSTEQYF.

The CDR3 spells CASSTRGPEPPLHF. The CDR3 region has the DNA TGCGCCAGCAGCACCCGTGGGCCCGAGCCACCCCTCCACTTT. The chain combines TRBV5-1 with TRBJ1-6; the D is unclear. Between the trimmed V and J ends, which lost 4 bases and 11 bases, there was a span of 16 bases. The CDR3 loop spans 14 amino acids. Germline V CDR1 and CDR2: SGHRS, YFSETQ.

V is TRBV19 and J is TRBJ2-1, with D possibly being TRBD2 (6 bases). Looked up from germline, CDR1 is LNHDA and CDR2 is SQIVND (reference sequence). The CDR3 has 15 residues. V dropped 6 bases and J dropped 0 bases, with 12 bases sitting between them. CDR3 protein: CASRSVGGSYNEQFF. CDR3 sequence (DNA): TGTGCCAGTAGATCGGTGGGGGGCTCCTACAATGAGCAGTTCTTC.

The J gene is TRBJ2-3, the V gene TRBV4-1; 8 nucleotides line up with TRBD1. Germline V CDR1 and CDR2: MGHRA, YSYEKL. The CDR3 runs to 16 residues. After removal of 0 bases from V and 6 bases from J, the junction contained 8 bases not matched to a gene. The CDR3 loop reads CASSQDGQGALDTQYF. DNA for the CDR3: TGCGCCAGCAGCCAAGATGGTCAGGGGGCGTTGGATACGCAGTATTTT.

The chain combines TRBV15 with TRBJ1-2, with D possibly being TRBD1 (6 bases). This CDR3 region has 14 residues. Trimming cost V 5 bases and J 4 bases, with 14 bases left between them. CDR1 and CDR2 (germline): LNHNV, YYDKDF (reference sequence). The CDR3: CATSEGEGGYGYTF. CDR3 nucleotide sequence: TGTGCCACCAGCGAGGGGGAAGGCGGCTATGGCTACACCTTC.

This clone has just a few counts. This chain links TRBV6-6 with TRBJ1-5; D not resolved. Germline CDR1 is MNHNY and CDR2 is SVGAGI (reference sequence). The CDR3 length is 16 residues. Trimming stripped 10 bases from V and 3 bases from J, with 22 bases between. The CDR3 here is CATADPSREYNQPQHF. The CDR3 nucleotides read TGTGCCACCGCGGACCCGTCGAGGGAATACAATCAGCCCCAGCATTTT.

This clone has more than one count but fewer than ten. The chain joins TRBV6-4 to TRBJ2-7; maybe TRBD2 (6 bases). The ends were cut back, 6 bases at V and 6 bases at J, with 18 bases in the middle. Germline V gives CDR1 MRHNA, CDR2 SNTAGT. CDR3 size: 14 residues. CDR3 nucleotide sequence: TGTGCCAGCAGCGGTTGGCGGGATCGGGTCGAGCAGTACTTC. It is translated as CASSGWRDRVEQYF.

J is TRBJ1-2 and V is TRBV28, with D perhaps TRBD1 (6 bases). CDR1 is MDHEN, CDR2 SYDVKM, per germline. V dropped 5 bases and J dropped 3 bases, with 13 bases sitting between them. This CDR3 spans 14 amino acids. CDR3 DNA: TGTGCCAGCAGTCCGGGGGGGCGTTACTATGGCTACACCTTC. Amino acids: CASSPGGRYYGYTF.

This rearrangement joins TRBV7-2 to TRBJ2-5, with TRBD1 identical over 10 bases. With 5 bases clipped from V and 4 bases from J, the junction kept 10 bases outside the gene matches. This CDR3 spans 16 amino acids. CDR1 and CDR2 from the germline V gene are SGHTA and FQGNSA. CDR3 amino acids: CASSTRTGGLGETQYF. The CDR3, as DNA: TGTGCCAGCAGCACCCGGACAGGGGGGTTGGGAGAGACCCAGTACTTC.